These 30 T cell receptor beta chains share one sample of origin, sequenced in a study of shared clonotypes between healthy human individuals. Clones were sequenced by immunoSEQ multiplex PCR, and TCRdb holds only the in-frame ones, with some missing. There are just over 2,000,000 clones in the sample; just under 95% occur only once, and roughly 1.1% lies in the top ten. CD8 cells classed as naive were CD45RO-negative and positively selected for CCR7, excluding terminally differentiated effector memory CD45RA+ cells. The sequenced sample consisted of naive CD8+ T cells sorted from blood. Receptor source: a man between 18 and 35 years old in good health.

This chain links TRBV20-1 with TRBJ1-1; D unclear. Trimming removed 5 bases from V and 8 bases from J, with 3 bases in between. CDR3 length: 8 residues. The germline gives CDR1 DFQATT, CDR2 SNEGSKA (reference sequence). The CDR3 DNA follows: TGCAGTGCTGGGGAAGCTTTCTTT. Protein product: CSAGEAFF.

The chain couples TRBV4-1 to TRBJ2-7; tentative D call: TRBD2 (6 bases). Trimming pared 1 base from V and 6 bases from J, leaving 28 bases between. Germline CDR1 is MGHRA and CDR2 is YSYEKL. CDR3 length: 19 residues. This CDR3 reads CASSQGESFSGGRDGEQYF. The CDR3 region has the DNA TGCGCCAGCAGCCAAGGTGAGTCTTTTAGCGGCGGGCGGGACGGCGAGCAGTACTTC.

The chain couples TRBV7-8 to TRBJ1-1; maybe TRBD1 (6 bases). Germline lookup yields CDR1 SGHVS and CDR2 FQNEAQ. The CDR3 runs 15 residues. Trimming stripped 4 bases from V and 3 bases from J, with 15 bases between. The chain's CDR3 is CASSSEQGWDTEAFF. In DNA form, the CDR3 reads TGTGCCAGCAGCTCCGAACAGGGTTGGGACACTGAAGCTTTCTTT.

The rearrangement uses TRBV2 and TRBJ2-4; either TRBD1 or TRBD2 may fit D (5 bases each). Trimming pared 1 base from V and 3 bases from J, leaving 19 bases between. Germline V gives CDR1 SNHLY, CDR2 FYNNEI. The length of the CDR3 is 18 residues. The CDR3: CASSEGGWYLEDKNIQYF. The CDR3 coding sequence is TGTGCCAGCAGTGAAGGGGGGTGGTACTTGGAGGACAAAAACATTCAGTACTTC.

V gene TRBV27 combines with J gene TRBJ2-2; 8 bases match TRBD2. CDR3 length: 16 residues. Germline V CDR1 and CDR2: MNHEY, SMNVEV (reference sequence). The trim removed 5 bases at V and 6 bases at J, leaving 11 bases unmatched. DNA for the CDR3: TGTGCCAGCAGTCCTTCCGGGGGGGAAAGATCCGGGGAGCTGTTTTTT. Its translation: CASSPSGGERSGELFF.

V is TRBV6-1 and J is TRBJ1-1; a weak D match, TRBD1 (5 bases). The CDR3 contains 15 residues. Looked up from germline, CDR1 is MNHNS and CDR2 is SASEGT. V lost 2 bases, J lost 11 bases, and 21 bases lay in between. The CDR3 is CASSETTLGEEGAFF. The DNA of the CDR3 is TGTGCCAGCAGTGAAACCACTCTGGGTGAGGAGGGGGCTTTCTTT.

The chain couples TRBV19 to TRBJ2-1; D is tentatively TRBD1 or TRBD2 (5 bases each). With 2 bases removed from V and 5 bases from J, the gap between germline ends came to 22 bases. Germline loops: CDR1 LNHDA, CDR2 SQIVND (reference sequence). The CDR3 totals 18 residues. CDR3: CASSIPSIRGRQDNEQFF. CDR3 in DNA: TGTGCCAGTAGTATACCGAGTATTAGGGGACGCCAGGACAATGAGCAGTTCTTC.

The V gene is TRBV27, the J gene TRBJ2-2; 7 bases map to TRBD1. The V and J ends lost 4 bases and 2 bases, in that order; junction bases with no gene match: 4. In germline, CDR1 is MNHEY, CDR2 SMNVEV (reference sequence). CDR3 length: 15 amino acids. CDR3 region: CASSSTGVNTGELFF. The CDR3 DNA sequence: TGTGCCAGCAGTTCCACAGGGGTTAACACCGGGGAGCTGTTTTTT.

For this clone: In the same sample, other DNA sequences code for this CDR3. The CDR3 is CASSPGQGNYGYTF. The CDR3 DNA sequence: TGTGCCAGCAGCCCCGGACAGGGAAACTATGGCTACACCTTC. The chain recombines TRBV5-4 with TRBJ1-2; 8 bases line up with TRBD1. CDR3 length: 14 residues. Germline values: CDR1 SGHNT, CDR2 YYREEE (reference sequence). Losses at the gene ends were 4 bases for V and 2 bases for J; bases not matched to a gene: 4.

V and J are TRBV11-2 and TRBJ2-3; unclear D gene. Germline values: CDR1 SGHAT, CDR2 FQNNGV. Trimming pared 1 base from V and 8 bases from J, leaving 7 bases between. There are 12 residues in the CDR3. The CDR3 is CASSLGLPTQYF. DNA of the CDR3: TGTGCCAGCAGCTTAGGACTCCCTACGCAGTATTTT.

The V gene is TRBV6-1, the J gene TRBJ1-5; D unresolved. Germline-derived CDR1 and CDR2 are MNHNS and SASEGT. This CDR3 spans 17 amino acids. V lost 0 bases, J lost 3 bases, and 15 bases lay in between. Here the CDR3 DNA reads TGTGCCAGCAGTGAAGCTCCCCCTCCCAGGTACAATCAGCCCCAGCATTTT. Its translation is CASSEAPPPRYNQPQHF.

The CDR3 DNA reads as TGTGCCAGCATCAATGGAGGGGCTCAAACACAGAGCACAGATACGCAGTATTTT. Translating gives CASINGGAQTQSTDTQYF. The chain combines TRBV7-2 with TRBJ2-3; D may be TRBD2 (6 bases). Deletions cut 7 bases from V and 0 bases from J, with 23 bases between. This CDR3 spans 18 amino acids. Per germline, CDR1 SGHTA and CDR2 FQGNSA.

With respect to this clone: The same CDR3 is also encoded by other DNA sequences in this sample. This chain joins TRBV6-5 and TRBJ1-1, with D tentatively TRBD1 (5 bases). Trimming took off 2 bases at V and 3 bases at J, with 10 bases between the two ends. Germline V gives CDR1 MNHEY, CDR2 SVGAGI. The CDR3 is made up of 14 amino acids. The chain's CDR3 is CASSYGVGDTEAFF. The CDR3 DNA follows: TGTGCCAGCAGTTACGGGGTGGGGGACACTGAAGCTTTCTTT.

CDR3 region: CAGNREETQYF. The CDR3 DNA follows: TGTGCCGGAAACAGGGAGGAGACCCAGTACTTC. V usage is TRBV6-4 and J usage is TRBJ2-5, with D tentatively TRBD1 (6 bases). The CDR3 has 11 residues. CDR1 is MRHNA and CDR2 is SNTAGT in the germline V gene. Trimming removed 11 bases at V and 5 bases at J, with 12 bases between.

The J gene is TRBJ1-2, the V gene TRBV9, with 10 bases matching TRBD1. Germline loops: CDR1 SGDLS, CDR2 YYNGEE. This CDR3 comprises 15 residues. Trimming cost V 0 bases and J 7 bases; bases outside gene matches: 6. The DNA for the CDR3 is TGTGCCAGCAGCGTAGATGGGACAGGGGACTCTGGCTACACCTTC. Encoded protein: CASSVDGTGDSGYTF. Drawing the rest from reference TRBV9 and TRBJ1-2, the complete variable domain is DSGVTQTPKHLITATGQRVTLRCSPRSGDLSVYWYQQSLDQGLQFLIQYYNGEERAKGNILERFSAQQFPDLHSELNLSSLELGDSALYFCASSVDGTGDSGYTFGSGTRLTVV.

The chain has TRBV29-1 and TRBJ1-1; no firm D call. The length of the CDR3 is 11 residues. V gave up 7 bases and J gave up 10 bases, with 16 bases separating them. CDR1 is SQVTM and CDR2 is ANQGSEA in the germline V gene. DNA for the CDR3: TGCAGCGAAGGAACTGTTGCCGGAGCTTTCTTT. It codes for CSEGTVAGAFF.

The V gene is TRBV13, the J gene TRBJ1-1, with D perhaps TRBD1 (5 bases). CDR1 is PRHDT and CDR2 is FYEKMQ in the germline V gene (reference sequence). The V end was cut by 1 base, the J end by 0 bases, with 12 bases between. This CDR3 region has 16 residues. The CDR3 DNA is TGTGCCAGCAGCTTAGAACAGGCATCCATGAACACTGAAGCTTTCTTT. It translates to CASSLEQASMNTEAFF.

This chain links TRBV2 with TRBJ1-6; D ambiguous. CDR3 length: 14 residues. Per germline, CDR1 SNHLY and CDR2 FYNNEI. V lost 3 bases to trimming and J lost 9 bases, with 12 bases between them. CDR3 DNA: TGTGCCAGCAGTGAGCCGGACGGACTTTCACCCCTCCACTTT. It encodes CASSEPDGLSPLHF.

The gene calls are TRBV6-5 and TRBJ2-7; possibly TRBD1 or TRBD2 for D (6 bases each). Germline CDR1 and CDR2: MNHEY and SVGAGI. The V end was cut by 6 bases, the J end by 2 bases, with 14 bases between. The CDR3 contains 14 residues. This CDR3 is CASSLGGATYEQYF. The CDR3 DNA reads TGTGCCAGCAGCCTGGGGGGCGCAACCTACGAGCAGTACTTC.

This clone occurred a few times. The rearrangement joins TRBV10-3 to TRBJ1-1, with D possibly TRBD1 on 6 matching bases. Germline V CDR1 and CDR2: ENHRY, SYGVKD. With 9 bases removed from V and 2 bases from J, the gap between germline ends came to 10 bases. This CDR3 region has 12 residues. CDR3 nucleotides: TGTGCCATTGGACAGATTAACACTGAAGCTTTCTTT. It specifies CAIGQINTEAFF.

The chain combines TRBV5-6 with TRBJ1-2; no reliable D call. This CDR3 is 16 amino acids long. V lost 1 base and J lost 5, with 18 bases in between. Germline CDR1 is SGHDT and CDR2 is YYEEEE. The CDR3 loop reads CASSLTGRGIVYGYTF. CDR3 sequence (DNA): TGTGCCAGCAGCTTGACTGGCCGGGGTATAGTTTATGGCTACACCTTC.

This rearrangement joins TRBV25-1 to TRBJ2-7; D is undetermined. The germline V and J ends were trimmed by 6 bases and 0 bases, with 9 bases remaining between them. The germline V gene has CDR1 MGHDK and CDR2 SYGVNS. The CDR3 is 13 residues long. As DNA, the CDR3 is TGTGCCAGCAGAGAGGCAGTCTCCTACGAGCAGTACTTC. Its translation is CASREAVSYEQYF.

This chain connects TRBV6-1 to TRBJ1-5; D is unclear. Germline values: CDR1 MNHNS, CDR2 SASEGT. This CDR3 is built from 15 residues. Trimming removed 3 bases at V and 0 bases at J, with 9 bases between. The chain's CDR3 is CASSEDVYSNQPQHF. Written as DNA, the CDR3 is TGTGCCAGCAGTGAGGACGTGTATAGCAATCAGCCCCAGCATTTT.

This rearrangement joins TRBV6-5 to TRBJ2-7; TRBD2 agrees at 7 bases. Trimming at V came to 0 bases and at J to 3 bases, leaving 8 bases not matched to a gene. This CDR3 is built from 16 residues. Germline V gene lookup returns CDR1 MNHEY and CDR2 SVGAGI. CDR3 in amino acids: CASSYSTGTKFYEQYF. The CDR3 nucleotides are TGTGCCAGCAGTTACTCGACCGGGACTAAATTCTACGAGCAGTACTTC.

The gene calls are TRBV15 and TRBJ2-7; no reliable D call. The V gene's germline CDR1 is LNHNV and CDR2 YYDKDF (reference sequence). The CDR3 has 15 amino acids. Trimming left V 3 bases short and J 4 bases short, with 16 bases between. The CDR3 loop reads CATSSTPRDRYEQYF. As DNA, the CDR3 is TGTGCCACCAGCAGTACCCCAAGGGATCGGTACGAGCAGTACTTC.

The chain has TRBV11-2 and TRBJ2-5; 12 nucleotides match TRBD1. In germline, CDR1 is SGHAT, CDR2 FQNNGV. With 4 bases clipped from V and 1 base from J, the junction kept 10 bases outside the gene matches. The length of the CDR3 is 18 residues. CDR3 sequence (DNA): TGTGCCAGCAGCTCGTCCGATCGGGACAGGGGGCTCCAAGAGACCCAGTACTTC. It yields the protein CASSSSDRDRGLQETQYF.

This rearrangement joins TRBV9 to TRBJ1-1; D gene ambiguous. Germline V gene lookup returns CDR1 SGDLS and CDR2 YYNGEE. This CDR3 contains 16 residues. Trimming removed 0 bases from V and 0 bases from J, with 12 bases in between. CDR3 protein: CASSVGVSLLNTEAFF. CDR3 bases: TGTGCCAGCAGCGTAGGTGTCAGTCTTTTGAACACTGAAGCTTTCTTT.

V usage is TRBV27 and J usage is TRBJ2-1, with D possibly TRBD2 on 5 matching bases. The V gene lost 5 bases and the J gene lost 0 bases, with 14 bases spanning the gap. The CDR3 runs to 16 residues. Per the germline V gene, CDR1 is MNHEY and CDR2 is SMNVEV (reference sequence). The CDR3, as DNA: TGTGCCAGCAGTCCGTCCTTCGGGGACTCCTACAATGAGCAGTTCTTC. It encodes CASSPSFGDSYNEQFF.

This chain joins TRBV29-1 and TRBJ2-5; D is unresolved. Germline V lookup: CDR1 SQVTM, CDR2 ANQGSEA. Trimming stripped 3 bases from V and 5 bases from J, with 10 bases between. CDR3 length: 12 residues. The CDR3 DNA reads TGCAGCGTTGATGTAGAACGGGAGACCCAGTACTTC. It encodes CSVDVERETQYF. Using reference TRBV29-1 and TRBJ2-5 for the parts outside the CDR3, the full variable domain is SAVISQKPSRDICQRGTSLTIQCQVDSQVTMMFWYRQQPGQSLTLIATANQGSEATYESGFVIDKFPISRPNLTFSTLTVSNMSPEDSSIYLCSVDVERETQYFGPGTRLLVL.

The CDR3 region is CASSDLPGQGANVLTF. The DNA of the CDR3 is TGTGCCAGCAGTGACTTGCCGGGACAGGGGGCCAACGTCCTGACTTTC. The chain is built from TRBV27 and TRBJ2-6, with 7 bases identical to TRBD1. The CDR3 covers 16 residues. CDR1 and CDR2 (germline): MNHEY, SMNVEV (reference sequence). V trimming: 5 bases; J trimming: 4 bases; junction bases outside the gene matches: 8.